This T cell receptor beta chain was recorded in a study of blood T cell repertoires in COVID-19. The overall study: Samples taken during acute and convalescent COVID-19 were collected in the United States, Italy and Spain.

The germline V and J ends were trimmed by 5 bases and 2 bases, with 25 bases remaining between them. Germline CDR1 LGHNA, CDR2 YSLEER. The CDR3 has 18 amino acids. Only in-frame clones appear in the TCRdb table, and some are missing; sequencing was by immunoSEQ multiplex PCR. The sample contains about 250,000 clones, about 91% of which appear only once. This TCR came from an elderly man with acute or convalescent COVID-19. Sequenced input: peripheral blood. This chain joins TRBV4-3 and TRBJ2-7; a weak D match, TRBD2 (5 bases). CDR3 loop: CASSYKIPTADTTYEQYF. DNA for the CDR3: TGCGCCAGCAGCTACAAAATCCCAACAGCGGATACCACCTACGAGCAGTACTTC.